This TCR beta chain is from a study of cytomegalovirus exposure and HLA in healthy donors. Study information: The early release's HLA-typed donors yielded 78 million or so unique TCRs. Findings of the study overall: Only CMV serostatus was available as immune exposure information. It was likely that a cluster of highly shared sequence variants was a sequencing artifact.

The CDR3 has 14 amino acids. Germline V gene data show CDR1 as LNHDA and CDR2 as SQIVND (reference sequence). The V and J ends lost 8 bases and 4 bases, in that order; junction bases with no gene match: 9. PCR involved 60 Vbeta and 13 Jbeta primers. Libraries were prepared by immunoSEQ multiplex PCR; TCRdb keeps only in-frame clonotypes and omits some of them. The sample lists some 180,000 clones, more than 75% seen once, with roughly 2.5% in the top ten. For this clone: Its target is not known.

The receptor was derived from a woman aged 25-40 years in good health and CMV-seropositive. This sequence joins TRBV19 and TRBJ1-2, with TRBD1 identical over 8 bases. What was sequenced was PBMCs. The CDR3 DNA follows: TGTGCCAGTCACCGACAGGGGTTGAGCTATGGCTACACCTTC. Its protein product is CASHRQGLSYGYTF.